This TCR beta chain was sequenced during a study of blood T cell repertoires in COVID-19. Study-level information: COVID-19 samples from acute and convalescent phases originated in the United States, Italy and Spain. T cells, B-cell-depleted T cells, or PBMCs provided the cDNA or gDNA that served as material.

As originally analysed: Reference gene primers were amplified, and this amplification served to estimate nucleated cell counts. TCRdb keeps only in-frame clones here, not all; method: immunoSEQ multiplex PCR. D and trimming were read from the DNA, whereas the V and J calls and clone size are those reported in that table. In the table there are about 240,000 clones, roughly 80% of which are singletons. This clonotype was obtained from a woman in her sixties with active or convalescent COVID-19. Sequencing was carried out using peripheral blood.

The CDR3 DNA sequence: TGTGCCAGCAGTGTGACCCTTGGACTAGCGGCAAACAATGAGCAGTTCTTC. As protein: CASSVTLGLAANNEQFF. V usage is TRBV6-1 and J usage is TRBJ2-1, with 10 bases that match TRBD2. V trimming: 4 bases; J trimming: 5 bases; junction bases outside the gene matches: 11. The CDR3 runs to 17 residues. Germline CDR1 is MNHNS and CDR2 is SASEGT.